The rows below give T cell receptor beta chains drawn from one sample of a study of CXCR4 blockade with PD-1 therapy in pancreatic cancer. Profiled with immunoSEQ multiplex PCR; TCRdb holds only in-frame clones, not every one. The sample records about 3,300 clones, around 50% being singletons. Source material: tumor tissue. Receptors were obtained from a human donor with pancreatic ductal adenocarcinoma. The conserved cysteine and the conserved F or W are not part of the CDR3 here. Clone size is not always given. Where it is, it says once, few, many or a class for expanded clones.

V gene	clone size	J gene	CDR3 protein
TRBV4-1	.	TRBJ2-5	ASSQGSGRGETQY
TRBV4-1	.	TRBJ1-2	ASSQETRRLLDGYT
TRBV18	.	TRBJ2-7	ASSPSSRGPSYEQY
TRBV19	.	TRBJ2-2	ASRVARGSFTGELF
TRBV10-2	.	TRBJ1-1	ASISGTGGGRTKAF
TRBV28	medium-sized	TRBJ2-2	ASSLRGLGELF
TRBV30	.	TRBJ2-7	AWSPGQGIIYEQY
TRBV19	.	TRBJ1-2	ASREMGAQSQTYGYT
TRBV11-3	few	TRBJ1-1	ASSLSGANTEAF
TRBV18	few	TRBJ2-1	ASSWTGSGRAPEQF
TRBV18	medium-sized	TRBJ2-7	ASSPGSGHPSSYEQY
TRBV5-1	large	TRBJ2-2	ASSRNPGTANTGELF
TRBV10-2	.	TRBJ2-2	ASSGLDRVRAGELF
TRBV29-1	.	TRBJ2-7	SVELGAAEGAEQY
TRBV19	few	TRBJ2-1	ASSGTSEQF
TRBV6-8	few	TRBJ1-4	ASSYYWGEKLF
TRBV19	.	TRBJ1-1	ASNVEGLNTEAF
TRBV30	.	TRBJ2-7	AWSVPGSSTEQY
TRBV10-3	medium-sized	TRBJ1-4	AISELGGVEEKLF
TRBV6-8	.	TRBJ2-5	ASSYTQGRGTQY
TRBV29-1	.	TRBJ2-1	SVVLLGQINEQF
TRBV12-2	few	TRBJ2-3	ASRNGTSEDTQY
TRBV16	.	TRBJ1-1	ASSQGRGNTEAF
TRBV19	few	TRBJ1-5	ASDDYSNQPQH
TRBV28	.	TRBJ2-7	ASKSQKTYPYEQY
TRBV18	.	TRBJ1-5	ASSPYLGPQH
TRBV7-5	.	TRBJ2-5	ASSLLGSDQETQY
TRBV7-6	.	TRBJ2-2	ASSPDGGAGTGELF
TRBV29-1	once	TRBJ1-1	SVSIALGGRTEAF
TRBV11-3	medium-sized	TRBJ2-2	ASSSGQGYTGELF
TRBV28	.	TRBJ1-2	ASSLFGTGSGYT
TRBV15	.	TRBJ1-3	ATSSLKTGVGNTIY
TRBV19	.	TRBJ2-3	ASRDRISTDTQY
TRBV19	once	TRBJ2-1	ASSIVASGRNEQF
TRBV28	.	TRBJ2-3	ASSTPVLPSSTDTQY
TRBV19	.	TRBJ2-2	ASIGGSDPSGELF
TRBV19	once	TRBJ2-4	ASSPTGGGKNIQY
TRBV19	.	TRBJ1-5	ASSPPGQEDQPQH
TRBV29-1	.	TRBJ1-4	SVKEGAANEKLF
TRBV18	.	TRBJ2-3	ASSPSGGHLGDTQY
TRBV18	.	TRBJ2-3	ASSPQGQTGDTQY
TRBV29-1	.	TRBJ2-5	SVCPEGAWETQY
TRBV10-2	.	TRBJ2-7	ASSDRRGVYEQY
TRBV6-8	few	TRBJ1-3	ASSPTSLSGNTIY
TRBV9	.	TRBJ2-1	ASSVEGRRGYNEQF